Listed here are 30 T cell receptor beta chains from one sample, sequenced in a study of cytomegalovirus exposure and HLA in healthy donors. Amplification used 60 Vbeta primers and 13 Jbeta primers. Produced via immunoSEQ multiplex PCR; TCRdb's table is partial and in-frame only. The sample has 150,000 to 200,000 clones, roughly 80% seen once. What was sequenced was PBMCs. The receptors derive from a woman between 18 and 30 years old in good health and CMV-seronegative.

This clone was counted only a few times. The chain employs TRBV7-3 and TRBJ2-1, with TRBD2 matching over 9 bases. The CDR3 spans 15 residues. In germline, CDR1 is SGHTA, CDR2 FQGTGA. The ends lost 3 bases at V and 0 bases at J; junction bases unmatched: 0. CDR3 sequence reads: CASSFSGSSYNEQFF. For the CDR3, the DNA is TGTGCCAGCAGCTTTAGCGGGAGCTCCTACAATGAGCAGTTCTTC.

This clone was seen a handful of times. This chain connects TRBV5-1 to TRBJ2-7, with a tentative D call TRBD2 (5 bases). Trimming pared 4 bases from V and 2 bases from J, leaving 19 bases between. This CDR3 is built from 16 residues. CDR1 and CDR2 from the germline V gene are SGHRS and YFSETQ. The CDR3: CASSQRSGDTTYEQYF. DNA for the CDR3: TGCGCCAGCAGCCAAAGAAGCGGAGACACAACCTACGAGCAGTACTTC. Looking up the rest from reference TRBV5-1 and TRBJ2-7 gives the full variable domain: KAGVTQTPRYLIKTRGQQVTLSCSPISGHRSVSWYQQTPGQGLQFLFEYFSETQRNKGNFPGRFSGRQFSNSRSEMNVSTLELGDSALYLCASSQRSGDTTYEQYFGPGTRLTVT.

This clone occurred once. This sequence joins TRBV15 and TRBJ2-5, with a weak D call TRBD1 (6 bases). V was pared by 0 bases and J by 2 bases, with 10 bases between. The CDR3 length is 15 residues. The germline V gene has CDR1 LNHNV and CDR2 YYDKDF (reference sequence). The CDR3: CATSRDLGAQETQYF. CDR3 sequence (DNA): TGTGCCACCAGCAGAGATCTGGGGGCGCAAGAGACCCAGTACTTC.

The rearrangement joins TRBV21-1 to TRBJ2-2; TRBD1, the D gene given by the table, was not confirmed from the DNA. TRBV21-1 is noted as a pseudogene. The CDR3 sequence is 13 residues long. The CDR3 sequence: CASSYGGWEELFF. The CDR3 bases are TGTGCCAGCAGCTATGGGGGCTGGGAGGAGCTGTTTTTT.

The chain links TRBV5-1 to TRBJ2-7; possible D gene TRBD2, 7 bases. Germline loops: CDR1 SGHRS, CDR2 YFSETQ. The CDR3 consists of 17 residues. V shed 5 bases and J shed 4 bases, with 25 bases lying between them. CDR3 DNA sequence: TGCGCCAGCAGACGGACGGGGGGCCGACTAGTTTCGTACGAGCAGTACTTC. This gives the protein CASRRTGGRLVSYEQYF.

This sequence joins TRBV23-1 and TRBJ2-1; possible D gene TRBD2, 6 bases. TRBV23-1 is identified as an open reading frame with a role that is uncertain. The CDR3 consists of 14 residues. V dropped 5 bases and J dropped 8 bases, with 16 bases sitting between them. The CDR3 bases are TGCGCCAGCAGTGCCGACCCGTGGGAGGATGAGCAGTTCTTC. It is translated as CASSADPWEDEQFF.

J is TRBJ1-2 and V is TRBV7-3; 7 nucleotides agree with TRBD1. V shed 5 bases and J 6 bases; nucleotides not matched to a gene: 6. Germline V gene sequence: CDR1 SGHTA, CDR2 FQGTGA. This CDR3 contains 13 residues. DNA for the CDR3: TGTGCCAGCAGCAAAACCGGGACAGATGGCTACACCTTC. Its protein product is CASSKTGTDGYTF.

The sample holds one count of this clone. The V call is TRBV27, the J call TRBJ1-5, with 9 bases matching TRBD1. The CDR3 spans 18 residues. The germline CDR1 and CDR2 sequences are MNHEY and SMNVEV (reference sequence). V dropped 5 bases and J dropped 0; count of bases not matched to a gene: 11. This CDR3 reads CASSPQGADKYSNQPQHF. CDR3 nucleotides: TGTGCCAGCAGTCCACAGGGGGCTGACAAATATAGCAATCAGCCCCAGCATTTT.

The chain couples TRBV7-2 to TRBJ2-7, with TRBD2 matching over 9 bases. The CDR3 has 17 amino acids. The germline V gene has CDR1 SGHTA and CDR2 FQGNSA. V was clipped by 3 bases and J by 5 bases; unmatched bases: 14. This CDR3 reads CASSFWGVSGGSHEQYF. CDR3 bases: TGTGCCAGCAGCTTCTGGGGTGTAAGCGGGGGGAGCCACGAGCAGTACTTC.

V is TRBV7-9 and J is TRBJ2-1; TRBD2 aligns across 11 bases. V shed 5 bases, J shed 0 bases, and the junction held 6 bases outside the gene matches. The CDR3 is made up of 17 amino acids. Germline assignment: CDR1 SEHNR and CDR2 FQNEAQ (reference sequence). DNA of the CDR3: TGTGCCAGCAGCGTGGGACTAGCGGCGAGCTCCTACAATGAGCAGTTCTTC. It specifies CASSVGLAASSYNEQFF. Filled out from reference TRBV7-9 and TRBJ2-1, the complete variable domain reads DTGVSQNPRHKITKRGQNVTFRCDPISEHNRLYWYRQTLGQGPEFLTYFQNEAQLEKSRLLSDRFSAERPKGSFSTLEIQRTEQGDSAMYLCASSVGLAASSYNEQFFGPGTRLTVL.

V gene TRBV9 combines with J gene TRBJ2-7; TRBD1 might be the D (6 bases). Germline V lookup: CDR1 SGDLS, CDR2 YYNGEE. The CDR3 is 13 residues long. V lost 1 base and J 11 bases, leaving 16 bases between the germline ends. CDR3 coding DNA: TGTGCCAGCAGCGTACCAACAAGGGGGAGAGAGTACTTC. This translates into CASSVPTRGREYF.

The chain uses TRBV28 and TRBJ2-2; D possibly corresponds to TRBD1 (6 bases). The V end was cut by 7 bases, the J end by 6 bases, with 12 bases between. Germline values: CDR1 MDHEN, CDR2 SYDVKM. The length of the CDR3 is 13 residues. CDR3 DNA: TGTGCCAGCAACACCGGGACACCCGGGGAGCTGTTTTTT. Amino acid sequence: CASNTGTPGELFF.

The chain uses TRBV11-2 and TRBJ2-7, with 9 bases that match TRBD1. Germline assignment: CDR1 SGHAT and CDR2 FQNNGV. The CDR3 covers 14 residues. The trim removed 1 base at V and 3 bases at J, leaving 1 base unmatched. The CDR3 region has the DNA TGTGCCAGCAGCTTAGCGGGACAGGGCTACGAGCAGTACTTC. Its protein product is CASSLAGQGYEQYF.

This clone was counted once. The V call is TRBV11-2, the J call TRBJ2-2; no firm D call. The CDR3 runs to 15 residues. Trimming left V 1 base short and J 0 bases short, with 6 bases between. In germline, CDR1 is SGHAT, CDR2 FQNNGV. The CDR3 DNA reads as TGTGCCAGCAGCTTAGTACAGCCGAACACCGGGGAGCTGTTTTTT. It specifies CASSLVQPNTGELFF.

This clone was picked up a small number of times. This chain links TRBV7-9 with TRBJ2-4, with D possibly being TRBD2 (5 bases). CDR3 size: 13 residues. V dropped 7 bases and J dropped 7 bases, with 14 bases sitting between them. Germline V gene sequence: CDR1 SEHNR, CDR2 FQNEAQ (reference sequence). CDR3 region: CASTVGAQNIQYF. DNA of the CDR3: TGTGCCAGCACCGTGGGAGCCCAGAACATTCAGTACTTC.

The chain links TRBV6-5 to TRBJ2-7; 10 positions match TRBD2. J lost 5 bases, V lost 4 bases, and 11 bases had no gene match. CDR1 MNHEY and CDR2 SVGAGI come from the germline V gene. The CDR3 is made up of 16 amino acids. CDR3 sequence (DNA): TGTGCCAGCAGTTTAAGCGGGAGGGCCAGTTTCCACGAGCAGTACTTC. It yields the protein CASSLSGRASFHEQYF.

With regard to this clone: This sample also contains other DNA sequences that code for the same CDR3. CDR3 DNA sequence: TGTGCCAGCAGTCCTAGCGGAAGCTCCTACAATGAGCAGTTCTTC. It yields the protein CASSPSGSSYNEQFF. The rearrangement links TRBV7-9 to TRBJ2-1; TRBD2 matches at 7 bases. Germline V gene sequence: CDR1 SEHNR, CDR2 FQNEAQ (reference sequence). The CDR3 has 15 residues. Trimming took 6 bases from V and 0 from J; bases not matched to a gene: 5.

This clone was counted only a few times. The rearrangement uses TRBV10-3 and TRBJ2-5; 13 nucleotides align to TRBD2. The CDR3 covers 15 residues. CDR1 and CDR2 from the germline V gene are ENHRY and SYGVKD. Trimming cost V 11 bases and J 5 bases; bases outside gene matches: 11. CDR3 sequence reads: CALGTSGTRGETQYF. The CDR3 coding sequence is TGTGCCCTTGGGACTAGCGGGACTCGGGGCGAGACCCAGTACTTC.

The chain links TRBV27 to TRBJ1-4; D not certain. The germline CDR1 and CDR2 sequences are MNHEY and SMNVEV (reference sequence). V was shortened by 8 bases and J by 5 bases, with 15 bases between the two germline ends. CDR3 length: 14 amino acids. The CDR3 DNA sequence: TGTGCCAGCGGAGGACGGCGGCCCAATGAAAAACTGTTTTTT. Residues: CASGGRRPNEKLFF.

J is TRBJ2-1 and V is TRBV10-1; 14 nucleotides line up with TRBD2. Germline V gene data show CDR1 as WNHNN and CDR2 as SYGVQD (reference sequence). This CDR3 contains 19 residues. Trimming cost V 0 bases and J 3 bases; bases outside gene matches: 7. The CDR3 here is CASSESKGLAGDNYNEQFF. The CDR3 DNA reads as TGCGCCAGCAGTGAGTCGAAGGGACTAGCGGGAGATAACTACAATGAGCAGTTCTTC.

The V and J genes are TRBV11-2 and TRBJ1-2; a possible D gene is TRBD1 (5 bases). The CDR3 is made up of 15 amino acids. Trimming removed 0 bases at V and 4 bases at J, with 12 bases between. Germline V gene data show CDR1 as SGHAT and CDR2 as FQNNGV. CDR3 protein: CASSLDGGVLYGYTF. In DNA form, the CDR3 reads TGTGCCAGCAGCTTAGACGGAGGGGTCCTCTATGGCTACACCTTC.

V is TRBV28 and J is TRBJ2-3; no clear D gene. The V end lost 4 bases, the J end lost 4 bases, and 3 bases lay between the germline ends. The CDR3 runs to 11 residues. CDR1 MDHEN and CDR2 SYDVKM come from the germline V gene. As DNA, the CDR3 is TGTGCCAGCAGTTCTCCAGATACGCAGTATTTT. The encoded protein is CASSSPDTQYF.

V and J are TRBV10-3 and TRBJ2-5; TRBD1 aligns across 7 bases. This CDR3 region has 16 residues. With 6 bases clipped from V and 5 bases from J, the junction kept 15 bases outside the gene matches. Germline-derived CDR1 and CDR2 are ENHRY and SYGVKD. For the CDR3, the DNA is TGTGCCATCAGCGACTCACAGGGGACATTTGGGGAGACCCAGTACTTC. Its translation is CAISDSQGTFGETQYF.

This clone was counted between two and nine times. The genes are TRBV5-8 and TRBJ2-1, with D unclear. The CDR3 sequence is 15 residues long. V was clipped by 1 base and J by 0 bases, with 8 bases between them. Germline V gene sequence: CDR1 SGHTS, CDR2 YDEGEE. The CDR3 region is CASSLLGSSYNEQFF. The CDR3 DNA reads as TGTGCCAGCAGCTTGCTGGGCAGCTCCTACAATGAGCAGTTCTTC.

The J gene is TRBJ2-2, the V gene TRBV18, with TRBD1 matching over 7 bases. CDR1 KGHSH and CDR2 LQKENI come from the germline V gene. V dropped 1 base and J dropped 5; count of bases not matched to a gene: 1. The CDR3 length is 14 residues. The CDR3 nucleotides read TGTGCCAGCTCACCACAACAGGGGACCGGGGAGCTGTTTTTT. It yields the protein CASSPQQGTGELFF.

A word on this clone: At one of its ends the junction is not consistent with the germline gene, which may arise from a read error. V is TRBV6-5 and J is TRBJ1-3, with unresolved D. Germline lookup yields CDR1 MNHEY and CDR2 SVGAGI. This CDR3 region has 13 residues. As DNA, the CDR3 is TGTGCCGGCAGTTACACTACGGGAAACACCATATATTTT. Translated, it gives CAGSYTTGNTIYF.

This rearrangement joins TRBV2 to TRBJ1-4; D gene uncertain. The CDR3 runs to 13 residues. The germline V gene encodes CDR1 SNHLY and CDR2 FYNNEI. V was trimmed by 7 bases and J by 5 bases, leaving 11 bases between them. The CDR3 sequence: CASTRTGNEKLFF. The DNA of the CDR3 is TGTGCCAGCACCCGGACGGGAAATGAAAAACTGTTTTTT.

The V gene is TRBV15, the J gene TRBJ1-5; 8 bases line up with TRBD1. The germline CDR1 and CDR2 sequences are LNHNV and YYDKDF (reference sequence). This CDR3 contains 16 residues. V lost 2 bases, J lost 6 bases, and 9 bases stayed unmatched. CDR3 residues: CATSRIRTGSSQPQHF. For the CDR3, the DNA is TGTGCCACCAGCAGAATCCGGACAGGGAGTTCTCAGCCCCAGCATTTT.

The rearrangement joins TRBV10-3 to TRBJ1-5, with 9 bases fitting TRBD1. With 0 bases clipped from V and 4 bases from J, the junction kept 13 bases outside the gene matches. CDR3 length: 19 residues. Germline V lookup: CDR1 ENHRY, CDR2 SYGVKD. The CDR3 region has the DNA TGTGCCATCAGTGAGTCGGCGGGTTTCGGACAGGGGAAAAATCAGCCCCAGCATTTT. Residues: CAISESAGFGQGKNQPQHF.

The rearrangement joins TRBV13 to TRBJ2-7, with TRBD1 matching 7 bases. The CDR3 contains 14 residues. From germline, CDR1 is PRHDT and CDR2 FYEKMQ (reference sequence). V was clipped by 2 bases and J by 3 bases; unmatched bases: 4. This CDR3 is CASSLLGQSYEQYF. The CDR3 nucleotides read TGTGCCAGCAGCTTACTGGGACAGAGCTACGAGCAGTACTTC.